The following is a TCR beta chain sequence with its context. Methods used by the authors: Using reference gene primer amplification, nucleated cell counts were estimated. The data were produced by immunoSEQ multiplex PCR, yet TCRdb's version contains in-frame clones alone and is incomplete. From that table come the V and J calls and clone size; the DNA was used to work out D and trimming. This table has tens of thousands of clones, roughly 77% appearing once. These data are taken from a study of blood T cell repertoires in COVID-19. Study context: Italy, Spain and the United States were the sources of the convalescent and acute COVID-19 samples. Nucleic acid was either cDNA or gDNA, and it came from T cells, B-cell-depleted T cells, or PBMCs.

After removal of 6 bases from V and 1 base from J, the junction contained 1 base not matched to a gene. The germline gives CDR1 LNHDA, CDR2 SQIVND (reference sequence). This CDR3 is 13 amino acids long. Sequencing was performed on peripheral blood. This chain connects TRBV19 to TRBJ1-1; TRBD1 matches 8 bases. This receptor was obtained from a human donor in a cohort sampled during active COVID-19. CDR3 nucleotides: TGTGCCAGTAGAACAGGGGGGAACACTGAAGCTTTCTTT. Translating it yields CASRTGGNTEAFF. The full variable domain, in which reference TRBV19 and TRBJ1-1 provide the parts outside the CDR3, is DGGITQSPKYLFRKEGQNVTLSCEQNLNHDAMYWYRQDPGQGLRLIYYSQIVNDFQKGDIAEGYSVSREKKESFPLTVTSAQKNPTAFYLCASRTGGNTEAFFGQGTRLTVV.